The 29 T cell receptor beta chains given below trace back to one sample, sequenced in a study of T cell repertoires in cytomegalovirus infection. In TCRdb, the reads were re-called with MiXCR into one record per CDR3 protein. Seen here are roughly 920,000 distinct CDR3 sequences, around 30% observed once, and the top ten hold over 11%. Antigens of these TCRs are unknown. This sample comprised cultured CD8+ T cells from PBMCs, obtained from culture after CMV antigen stimulation. The receptors were sampled from a human donor in good health (CMV status not recorded). Some clones in this sample may be carry-over from other donors' samples.

This sequence joins TRBV5-6 and TRBJ2-5; unclear D gene. Germline assignment: CDR1 SGHDT and CDR2 YYEEEE. The CDR3 is made up of 15 amino acids. Trimming took off 1 base at V and 4 bases at J, with 14 bases between the two ends. The CDR3 reads CASSLRPGLRETQYF. The CDR3 coding sequence is TGTGCCAGCAGCTTGAGGCCAGGCCTCCGAGAGACCCAGTACTTC. Full variable domain (rest looked up from reference TRBV5-6 and TRBJ2-5): DAGVTQSPTHLIKTRGQQVTLRCSPKSGHDTVSWYQQALGQGPQFIFQYYEEEERQRGNFPDRFSGHQFPNYSSELNVNALLLGDSALYLCASSLRPGLRETQYFGPGTRLLVL.

In this sample, this clonotype turned up a few times. V is TRBV27 and J is TRBJ1-1; 7 bases fit TRBD1. The CDR3 loop spans 15 amino acids. V shed 0 bases, J shed 3 bases, and the junction held 4 bases outside the gene matches. Germline V gene lookup returns CDR1 MNHEY and CDR2 SMNVEV (reference sequence). The CDR3 nucleotides are TGTGCCAGCAGTTTATCAGTGGGACAGTACACTGAAGCTTTCTTT. It is translated as CASSLSVGQYTEAFF.

The DNA for the CDR3 is TGTGCCAGCAGTTCCGGCAGGGGAGTAAACACCATATATTTT. As protein: CASSSGRGVNTIYF. The chain combines TRBV28 with TRBJ1-3, with D maybe TRBD1 (6 bases). Germline assignment: CDR1 MDHEN and CDR2 SYDVKM. The germline V and J ends were trimmed by 4 bases and 6 bases, with 13 bases remaining between them. This CDR3 contains 14 residues. The complete variable domain, with remaining parts taken from reference TRBV28 and TRBJ1-3, reads DVKVTQSSRYLVKRTGEKVFLECVQDMDHENMFWYRQDPGLGLRLIYFSYDVKMKEKGDIPEGYSVSREKKERFSLILESASTNQTSMYLCASSSGRGVNTIYFGEGSWLTVV.

A few counts support this clonotype. This chain links TRBV19 with TRBJ2-1; TRBD1 aligns across 8 bases. The CDR3 totals 15 residues. The junction had 9 bases not matched to a gene; V was cut back by 3 bases and J by 8 bases. Germline V gene lookup returns CDR1 LNHDA and CDR2 SQIVND (reference sequence). The CDR3 sequence: CASSMQDREADEQFF. The CDR3 DNA is TGTGCCAGTAGTATGCAGGACAGGGAGGCCGATGAGCAGTTCTTC.

Comments on this clonotype: This clone may be a read error of a much larger clone one base away. The V gene is TRBV6-6, the J gene TRBJ2-7; D is ambiguous. The CDR3 consists of 12 residues. The germline CDR1 and CDR2 sequences are MNHNY and SVGAGI (reference sequence). V was shortened by 10 bases and J by 2 bases, with 12 bases between the two germline ends. DNA for the CDR3: TGTGCCAACACCTCAGGTGCCTACGAGCAGTACTTC. It is translated as CANTSGAYEQYF.

The chain employs TRBV19 and TRBJ2-3; possible D gene TRBD2, 6 bases. Germline CDR1 LNHDA, CDR2 SQIVND (reference sequence). The CDR3 covers 14 residues. The ends were cut back, 5 bases at V and 4 bases at J, with 13 bases in the middle. CDR3 region: CASSPLGGADTQYF. The CDR3 DNA reads as TGTGCCAGTAGTCCTCTCGGGGGAGCAGATACGCAGTATTTT. Based on the CDR3 plus reference TRBV19 and TRBJ2-3, the full variable domain is DGGITQSPKYLFRKEGQNVTLSCEQNLNHDAMYWYRQDPGQGLRLIYYSQIVNDFQKGDIAEGYSVSREKKESFPLTVTSAQKNPTAFYLCASSPLGGADTQYFGPGTRLTVL.

This clonotype came up a few times. J is TRBJ1-5 and V is TRBV19; a possible D gene is TRBD1 (5 bases). This CDR3 has 19 amino acids. Trimming left V 2 bases short and J 5 bases short, with 25 bases between. Germline V gene lookup returns CDR1 LNHDA and CDR2 SQIVND (reference sequence). In DNA form, the CDR3 reads TGTGCCAGTAGTATATCTTTTAGGGAAAAGCACCTCAGGGATCAGCCCCAGCATTTT. The encoded protein is CASSISFREKHLRDQPQHF.

This clonotype was detected a few times. CDR3 loop: CARGLAGVNTGELFF. In DNA, the CDR3 is TGTGCCAGGGGACTAGCCGGGGTTAACACCGGGGAGCTGTTTTTT. V usage is TRBV6-2 or TRBV6-3 and J usage is TRBJ2-2, with TRBD2 matching over 9 bases. CDR1 is MNHEY, CDR2 SVGEGT, per germline. After removal of 9 bases from V and 2 bases from J, the junction contained 7 bases not matched to a gene. The CDR3 is made up of 15 amino acids.

In this sample, this clonotype turned up many times. The V call is TRBV6-6, the J call TRBJ2-1, with 10 nucleotides matching TRBD2. After removal of 2 bases from V and 5 bases from J, the junction contained 6 bases not matched to a gene. Per the germline V gene, CDR1 is MNHNY and CDR2 is SVGAGI (reference sequence). This CDR3 spans 16 amino acids. CDR3 DNA sequence: TGTGCCAGCAGTTACAGTTTGCTAGCGGGGGACAATGAGCAGTTCTTC. This translates into CASSYSLLAGDNEQFF.

The J gene is TRBJ1-1, the V gene TRBV11-1; D is ambiguous. The CDR3 runs 15 residues. The ends were cut back, 2 bases at V and 3 bases at J, with 13 bases in the middle. Looked up from germline, CDR1 is SGHAT and CDR2 is FQDESV (reference sequence). The CDR3: CASSLSGFGDTEAFF. Here the CDR3 DNA reads TGTGCCAGCAGCTTATCCGGGTTTGGAGACACTGAAGCTTTCTTT.

The gene calls are TRBV5-6 and TRBJ1-1; no clear D. CDR1 and CDR2 (germline): SGHDT, YYEEEE. Trimming removed 0 bases at V and 5 bases at J, with 11 bases between. The CDR3 spans 14 residues. CDR3 nucleotide sequence: TGTGCCAGCAGCTTGGCCCAGCTCCTGACTGAAGCTTTCTTT. The encoded protein is CASSLAQLLTEAFF. Filled out from reference TRBV5-6 and TRBJ1-1, the complete variable domain reads DAGVTQSPTHLIKTRGQQVTLRCSPKSGHDTVSWYQQALGQGPQFIFQYYEEEERQRGNFPDRFSGHQFPNYSSELNVNALLLGDSALYLCASSLAQLLTEAFFGQGTRLTVV.

Details on this clonotype: At one end the junction does not follow the germline gene, possibly because of a read error. The gene calls are TRBV12-3 or TRBV12-4 and TRBJ2-3, with 7 nucleotides matching TRBD2. The CDR3 length is 16 residues. The CDR3 DNA reads TGTGCCGGCAGTATCAACCCGGGACTAACGGCAGATACGCAGTATTTT. It yields the protein CAGSINPGLTADTQYF.

This clonotype was observed a few times. This chain links TRBV7-2 with TRBJ2-2; D uncertain. Germline assignment: CDR1 SGHTA and CDR2 FQGNSA. This CDR3 has 15 residues. Trimming removed 7 bases at V and 4 bases at J, with 16 bases between. Here the CDR3 reads CASKDGRLPTGELFF. In DNA, the CDR3 is TGTGCCAGCAAGGATGGGCGTCTTCCCACCGGGGAGCTGTTTTTT.

This clonotype was counted between two and nine times. The gene calls are TRBV7-9 and TRBJ2-3; D is unresolved. CDR3 length equals 15 residues. Per the germline V gene, CDR1 is SEHNR and CDR2 is FQNEAQ (reference sequence). V was trimmed by 4 bases and J by 2 bases, leaving 13 bases between them. CDR3 nucleotides: TGTGCCAGCAGCTCCCGGCCAGCCACCACAGATACGCAGTATTTT. Amino acids: CASSSRPATTDTQYF. The whole variable domain, remainder taken from reference TRBV7-9 and TRBJ2-3, is DTGVSQNPRHKITKRGQNVTFRCDPISEHNRLYWYRQTLGQGPEFLTYFQNEAQLEKSRLLSDRFSAERPKGSFSTLEIQRTEQGDSAMYLCASSSRPATTDTQYFGPGTRLTVL.

The chain uses TRBV27 and TRBJ1-2, with TRBD1 as a possible D gene (6 bases). The CDR3 has 15 residues. The ends were cut back, 2 bases at V and 4 bases at J, with 14 bases in the middle. Germline CDR1 is MNHEY and CDR2 is SMNVEV (reference sequence). CDR3 in amino acids: CASSLTLQGSYGYTF. CDR3 DNA sequence: TGTGCCAGCAGTTTAACCCTACAGGGCTCCTATGGCTACACCTTC.

V is TRBV4-1 and J is TRBJ2-7, with a weak D call TRBD2 (5 bases). Germline CDR1 is MGHRA and CDR2 is YSYEKL. Trimming removed 1 base from V and 5 bases from J, with 21 bases in between. The CDR3 has 17 residues. The CDR3 loop reads CASSQVLPGQTRDEQYF. In nucleotides, the CDR3 is TGCGCCAGCAGCCAAGTGTTACCGGGTCAAACTAGGGACGAGCAGTACTTC.

The rearrangement links TRBV6-1 to TRBJ2-7; D might be TRBD1 or TRBD2, each matching 5 bases. In germline, CDR1 is MNHNS, CDR2 SASEGT. This CDR3 is 12 amino acids long. Trimming cost V 7 bases and J 2 bases, with 9 bases left between them. The DNA for the CDR3 is TGTGCCAGCAAGAGGGACGCCTACGAGCAGTACGTC. Translated, it gives CASKRDAYEQYV.

The V gene is TRBV7-6, the J gene TRBJ2-1; 9 positions match TRBD2. Germline loops: CDR1 SGHVS, CDR2 FNYEAQ. The V segment lost 11 bases and the J segment 0 bases; nucleotides outside the gene matches: 11. CDR3 length: 16 residues. The CDR3 protein is CASGGGGATSYNEQFF. CDR3 coding DNA: TGTGCCTCCGGGGGCGGGGGGGCGACCTCCTACAATGAGCAGTTCTTC. The full variable domain, in which reference TRBV7-6 and TRBJ2-1 provide the parts outside the CDR3, is GAGVSQSPRYKVTKRGQDVALRCDPISGHVSLYWYRQALGQGPEFLTYFNYEAQQDKSGLPNDRFSAERPEGSISTLTIQRTEQRDSAMYRCASGGGGATSYNEQFFGPGTRLTVL.

The V and J genes are TRBV14 and TRBJ1-4; D possibly corresponds to TRBD1 (6 bases). The V and J ends lost 1 base and 16 bases respectively, with 16 bases between them. The CDR3 sequence is 13 residues long. Germline CDR1 SGHDN, CDR2 FVKESK. The DNA of the CDR3 is TGTGCCAGCAGCCAAGGCCCACAGGGTTTAAGGTTTTTT. As protein: CASSQGPQGLRFF.

This clonotype was counted between two and nine times. This chain connects TRBV29-1 to TRBJ2-7; D may be TRBD1 (6 bases). V was shortened by 3 bases and J by 2 bases, with 17 bases between the two germline ends. Germline V gives CDR1 SQVTM, CDR2 ANQGSEA. This CDR3 region has 15 residues. DNA for the CDR3: TGCAGCGTTGACCGCAAAACAGGGTTAACCTACGAGCAGTACTTC. Encoded protein: CSVDRKTGLTYEQYF.

The gene calls are TRBV9 and TRBJ1-1, with TRBD1 identical over 7 bases. Unmatched junction bases numbered 3, after V lost 0 bases and J lost 1 base. Germline values: CDR1 SGDLS, CDR2 YYNGEE. The CDR3 is 15 residues long. The CDR3 reads CASSVGRQGNTEAFF. The CDR3 nucleotides are TGTGCCAGCAGCGTAGGGCGACAGGGGAACACTGAAGCTTTCTTT.

This clonotype was found a few times. This CDR3 reads CASSSDRAAYEQYF. In DNA, the CDR3 is TGTGCCAGCAGCTCGGACAGGGCAGCCTACGAGCAGTACTTC. The genes are TRBV5-4 and TRBJ2-7, with 8 nucleotides matching TRBD1. V trimming: 3 bases; J trimming: 2 bases; junction bases outside the gene matches: 4. The CDR3 sequence is 14 residues long. Per the germline V gene, CDR1 is SGHNT and CDR2 is YYREEE (reference sequence).

The chain carries TRBV7-9 and TRBJ2-3, with D possibly TRBD2 on 7 matching bases. The germline gives CDR1 SEHNR, CDR2 FQNEAQ (reference sequence). The CDR3 has 15 residues. Trimming took 5 bases from V and 4 from J, leaving 16 bases between them. CDR3 region: CASSIPGGLADTQYF. In DNA form, the CDR3 reads TGTGCCAGCAGCATTCCGGGGGGCCTGGCAGATACGCAGTATTTT.

This clonotype has ten or more counts. The chain carries TRBV7-6 and TRBJ2-1; D may be TRBD2 (5 bases). This CDR3 is built from 17 residues. Germline V CDR1 and CDR2: SGHVS, FNYEAQ. V lost 0 bases and J 2 bases, leaving 14 bases between the germline ends. The CDR3 loop reads CASSLAAGGNPYNEQFF. Written as DNA, the CDR3 is TGTGCCAGCAGCTTAGCCGCGGGTGGGAACCCCTACAATGAGCAGTTCTTC.

The rearrangement joins TRBV12-3 or TRBV12-4 to TRBJ2-7; D tentatively reads TRBD1 or TRBD2 (6 bases each). The CDR3 covers 14 residues. Trimming cost V 5 bases and J 1 base, with 12 bases left between them. The CDR3 sequence: CASSRGGQSYEQYF. In DNA form, the CDR3 reads TGTGCCAGCAGTCGTGGGGGGCAATCCTACGAGCAGTACTTC.

This rearrangement joins TRBV29-1 to TRBJ1-1; no clear D gene. The CDR3 totals 11 residues. Germline CDR1 reads SQVTM; CDR2 reads ANQGSEA. V lost 5 bases and J lost 10, with 14 bases in between. CDR3 coding DNA: TGCAGCGTTAATATGGGAGAAAGAGCTTTCTTT. Translated: CSVNMGERAFF. The variable domain in full, with the rest retrieved from reference TRBV29-1 and TRBJ1-1, is SAVISQKPSRDICQRGTSLTIQCQVDSQVTMMFWYRQQPGQSLTLIATANQGSEATYESGFVIDKFPISRPNLTFSTLTVSNMSPEDSSIYLCSVNMGERAFFGQGTRLTVV.

The table lists this clonotype with a few counts. The genes are TRBV7-9 and TRBJ2-1; TRBD1 might be the D (6 bases). This CDR3 is 15 amino acids long. Germline CDR1 and CDR2: SEHNR and FQNEAQ (reference sequence). The V and J ends lost 7 bases and 6 bases respectively, with 19 bases between them. The CDR3 is CASNPSGVSGNEQFF. CDR3 sequence (DNA): TGTGCCAGCAACCCCTCAGGGGTCAGTGGCAATGAGCAGTTCTTC.

As concerns this clonotype: Germline is not matched at one junction end, which may reflect a read error. CDR3 loop: CVSTDEGHSTDTQYF. CDR3 sequence (DNA): TGTGTCAGCACAGACGAGGGACATAGCACAGATACGCAGTATTTT. J is TRBJ2-3 and V is TRBV18; a possible D gene is TRBD1 (6 bases). The CDR3 is made up of 15 amino acids. The germline V gene has CDR1 KGHSH and CDR2 LQKENI.

In regard to this clonotype: An end of the junction does not agree with germline; a read error may underlie this. The chain joins TRBV7-6 to TRBJ2-3; D is possibly TRBD1 or TRBD2 (5 bases each). The CDR3 contains 17 residues. Germline-derived CDR1 and CDR2 are SGHVS and FNYEAQ. The CDR3 sequence is CASSLGVSWGVTDTQYF. DNA for the CDR3: TGTGCTAGCAGCTTAGGGGTTAGCTGGGGAGTGACAGATACGCAGTATTTT.